These 20 T cell receptor beta chains were all obtained from the same sample, sequenced in a study of OX40 agonist ivuxolimab in advanced cancers. Profiled with immunoSEQ multiplex PCR; TCRdb holds only in-frame clones, not every one. The sample consists of 25,000 to 35,000 clones, about 73% of them appearing once. This sample comprised CD4+ or CD8+ T cells sorted from blood, obtained in a trial of the OX40 agonist ivuxolimab. The receptors stem from an adult with an advanced solid tumor such as melanoma, head and neck, liver or kidney cancer.

This chain uses TRBV11-3 with TRBJ1-2; no clear D gene. V was pared by 0 bases and J by 7 bases, with 6 bases between. The CDR3 is 12 amino acids. CDR1 SGHNT and CDR2 YENEEA come from the germline V gene. DNA for the CDR3: TGTGCCAGCAGCTTAGATCCCGTTGGCTACACCTTC. Protein sequence: CASSLDPVGYTF.

The gene calls are TRBV4-1 and TRBJ1-4; 7 nucleotides agree with TRBD1. Germline lookup yields CDR1 MGHRA and CDR2 YSYEKL. The CDR3 is 16 amino acids. The trim removed 4 bases at V and 8 bases at J, leaving 13 bases unmatched. In nucleotides, the CDR3 is TGCGCCAGCAGCCGCGGCCCCGGGACAGCGGGGGAAAAACTGTTTTTT. Translating it yields CASSRGPGTAGEKLFF.

The chain uses TRBV7-9 and TRBJ2-3, with a weak D call TRBD1 (6 bases). Trimming shortened V by 3 bases and J by 1 base, and 8 bases separated the two germline ends. The CDR3 sequence is 14 residues long. Germline-derived CDR1 and CDR2 are SEHNR and FQNEAQ (reference sequence). The chain's CDR3 is CASSFRGRTDTQYF. The CDR3 nucleotides read TGTGCCAGCAGCTTCAGGGGTCGCACAGATACGCAGTATTTT.

The J gene is TRBJ1-1, the V gene TRBV6-1, with D unclear. The CDR3 contains 11 residues. V gave up 4 bases and J gave up 8 bases, with 8 bases separating them. Germline CDR1 reads MNHNS; CDR2 reads SASEGT. The CDR3 coding sequence is TGTGCCAGCAGTGCACTTAGAGAAGCTTTCTTT. Encoded protein: CASSALREAFF.

This chain joins TRBV1 and TRBJ2-2; the listed D gene, TRBD2, was not tested against the DNA. TRBV1 is a pseudogene segment. CDR3 length: 19 residues. CDR3 sequence (DNA): TGCACCAGCAGCCAAGATGGCACTAGCGGGGGGCCTGGTGCCGGGGAGCTGTTTTTT. As protein: CTSSQDGTSGGPGAGELFF.

The J gene is TRBJ2-1, the V gene TRBV21-1; the table's D call, TRBD2, was not checked against the DNA. TRBV21-1 is described as a pseudogene. The CDR3 extends over 18 amino acids. The CDR3 DNA is TGTGCCAGCAGCAAAGAAACCGGGGGGGCCGAGGGTTACAATGAGCAGTTCTTC. This translates into CASSKETGGAEGYNEQFF.

The rearrangement links TRBV5-5 to TRBJ2-3; D is unresolved. Trimming cost V 4 bases and J 5 bases, with 14 bases left between them. Germline-derived CDR1 and CDR2 are SGHKS and YYEKEE (reference sequence). The CDR3 sequence is 14 residues long. The chain's CDR3 is CASSLAVGGDTQYF. The DNA of the CDR3 is TGTGCCAGCAGCCTTGCGGTGGGTGGAGATACGCAGTATTTT.

Within the sample, this clone is medium-sized. The chain couples TRBV5-1 to TRBJ1-2; the D gene is possibly TRBD1 (5 bases). V shed 4 bases and J shed 2 bases, with 9 bases lying between them. Germline lookup yields CDR1 SGHRS and CDR2 YFSETQ. The CDR3 contains 13 residues. CDR3 sequence (DNA): TGCGCCAGCAGCCCGGAGGGGAACTATGGCTACACCTTC. This codes for CASSPEGNYGYTF.

The chain uses TRBV2 and TRBJ2-5; D remains unclear. Germline loops: CDR1 SNHLY, CDR2 FYNNEI. The V end lost 6 bases, the J end lost 2 bases, and 4 bases lay between the germline ends. The CDR3 has 11 amino acids. The CDR3 reads CASRTQETQYF. CDR3 coding DNA: TGTGCCAGCAGGACTCAAGAGACCCAGTACTTC.

This clone is judged medium-sized (0.01 to 0.1%). The rearrangement links TRBV4-2 to TRBJ2-5; 10 nucleotides match TRBD1. Germline V CDR1 and CDR2: LGHNA, YNFKEQ. The junction had 7 bases not matched to a gene; V was cut back by 4 bases and J by 5 bases. The CDR3 is made up of 15 amino acids. The CDR3 is CASSRDPGQGETQYF. CDR3 nucleotide sequence: TGTGCCAGCAGCCGAGATCCGGGACAGGGGGAGACCCAGTACTTC.

This clone was counted a few times. The V and J genes are TRBV7-8 and TRBJ1-2; possibly TRBD1 for D (5 bases). The CDR3 loop spans 13 amino acids. The germline V gene has CDR1 SGHVS and CDR2 FQNEAQ. With 5 bases removed from V and 11 bases from J, the gap between germline ends came to 18 bases. The CDR3 DNA is TGTGCCAGCAGCGCTACGGGACGGGGGGGATACACCTTC. Translating gives CASSATGRGGYTF.

The chain recombines TRBV5-4 with TRBJ2-5; D remains ambiguous. Trimming pared 0 bases from V and 3 bases from J, leaving 9 bases between. This CDR3 contains 14 residues. Germline V gene data show CDR1 as SGHNT and CDR2 as YYREEE (reference sequence). CDR3 amino acids: CASSLERSEETQYF. Written as DNA, the CDR3 is TGTGCCAGCAGCTTGGAACGGTCAGAAGAGACCCAGTACTTC.

The gene calls are TRBV6-4 and TRBJ2-1; 9 positions match TRBD1. Trimming removed 5 bases from V and 3 bases from J; junction bases left unmatched: 8. The CDR3 is 16 residues long. CDR1 and CDR2 from the germline V gene are MRHNA and SNTAGT. CDR3 region: CASSRDGTGNYNEQFF. The CDR3 bases are TGTGCCAGCAGTCGAGACGGGACAGGGAACTACAATGAGCAGTTCTTC.

Regarding this clone: Germline and junction disagree at one end, which may indicate a read error. This chain connects TRBV6-5 to TRBJ2-7; 7 bases map to TRBD1. CDR1 and CDR2 from the germline V gene are MNHEY and SVGAGI. The CDR3 spans 11 residues. The CDR3 reads CASSYRDSFHF. The CDR3 DNA reads TGTGCCAGCAGTTACCGGGACAGCTTTCACTTC.

This clone has only a few counts. The gene calls are TRBV7-8 and TRBJ2-3; D may be TRBD1 (6 bases). The CDR3 spans 16 residues. V was trimmed by 2 bases and J by 6 bases, leaving 18 bases between them. Germline CDR1 SGHVS, CDR2 FQNEAQ. CDR3 sequence: CASSLTGTPFFDTQYF. CDR3 coding DNA: TGTGCCAGCAGCTTAACCGGGACACCCTTTTTTGATACGCAGTATTTT.

This chain links TRBV9 with TRBJ1-3; tentative D call: TRBD1 (6 bases). Germline V CDR1 and CDR2: SGDLS, YYNGEE. The CDR3 extends over 17 amino acids. The V end lost 4 bases, the J end lost 0 bases, and 17 bases lay between the germline ends. The CDR3 protein is CASSLRQETGSGNTIYF. The CDR3 DNA is TGTGCCAGCAGCCTTAGACAGGAGACAGGCTCTGGAAACACCATATATTTT.

The chain has TRBV6-5 and TRBJ1-4; 10 nucleotides match TRBD1. V gave up 7 bases and J gave up 7 bases; unmatched junction bases: 6. This CDR3 comprises 14 residues. The V gene's germline CDR1 is MNHEY and CDR2 SVGAGI. CDR3 in amino acids: CASKLGQGSEKLFF. The DNA of the CDR3 is TGTGCCAGCAAACTGGGACAGGGGAGTGAAAAACTGTTTTTT.

The chain combines TRBV11-2 with TRBJ2-1, with 12 positions matching TRBD2. The CDR3 totals 14 residues. The J segment lost 8 bases and the V segment lost 5 bases, leaving 4 bases of the junction unmatched. Germline CDR1 reads SGHAT; CDR2 reads FQNNGV. CDR3 sequence reads: CASSKGLAGHEQFF. The CDR3 DNA is TGTGCCAGCAGCAAGGGACTAGCGGGTCATGAGCAGTTCTTC.

The chain has TRBV2 and TRBJ2-4; 14 nucleotides align to TRBD2. V lost 6 bases and J lost 10; bases outside the gene matches: 14. This CDR3 is 17 amino acids long. CDR1 and CDR2 from the germline V gene are SNHLY and FYNNEI. The CDR3 here is CASRAGLAGGALPIQYF. The CDR3 nucleotides read TGTGCCAGCAGGGCCGGACTAGCGGGGGGAGCCCTCCCAATTCAGTACTTC.

V gene TRBV5-1 combines with J gene TRBJ2-1; possibly TRBD2 for D (5 bases). The CDR3 spans 13 residues. The germline CDR1 and CDR2 sequences are SGHRS and YFSETQ. V lost 2 bases and J lost 7, with 10 bases in between. In DNA, the CDR3 is TGCGCCAGCAGCTTATCGGGGATTAATGAGCAGTTCTTC. Its translation is CASSLSGINEQFF. Looking up the rest from reference TRBV5-1 and TRBJ2-1 gives the full variable domain: KAGVTQTPRYLIKTRGQQVTLSCSPISGHRSVSWYQQTPGQGLQFLFEYFSETQRNKGNFPGRFSGRQFSNSRSEMNVSTLELGDSALYLCASSLSGINEQFFGPGTRLTVL.